This T cell receptor (beta chain) appears in the sequencing data of a study of blood T cells in healthy people across ages. At least 6 micrograms of total RNA were extracted per sample. As regards this clonotype: A much larger clone differs from this one at a single base, so this may be a read error.

A second 7 to 11 cycle PCR used barcoded and J-beta primers. TCRdb passed the 5' RACE reads through MiXCR, listing each CDR3 protein once. The repertoire holds about 680,000 distinct CDR3 sequences, around 48% seen once, with under 35% in the top ten. Per the germline V gene, CDR1 is SGDLS and CDR2 is YYNGEE. This CDR3 has 14 amino acids. Trimming at V came to 4 bases and at J to 6 bases, leaving 7 bases not matched to a gene. The chain recombines TRBV9 with TRBJ1-5, with 7 bases matching TRBD1. The receptor's source is a woman aged 55-70 years in good health. What was sequenced was blood. CDR3 DNA sequence: TGTGCCAGCAGCCGGGCAGGGGGTAGTCAGCCCCAGCATTTT. This sequence encodes CASSRAGGSQPQHF. Using reference TRBV9 and TRBJ1-5 for the parts outside the CDR3, the full variable domain is DSGVTQTPKHLITATGQRVTLRCSPRSGDLSVYWYQQSLDQGLQFLIQYYNGEERAKGNILERFSAQQFPDLHSELNLSSLELGDSALYFCASSRAGGSQPQHFGDGTRLSIL.